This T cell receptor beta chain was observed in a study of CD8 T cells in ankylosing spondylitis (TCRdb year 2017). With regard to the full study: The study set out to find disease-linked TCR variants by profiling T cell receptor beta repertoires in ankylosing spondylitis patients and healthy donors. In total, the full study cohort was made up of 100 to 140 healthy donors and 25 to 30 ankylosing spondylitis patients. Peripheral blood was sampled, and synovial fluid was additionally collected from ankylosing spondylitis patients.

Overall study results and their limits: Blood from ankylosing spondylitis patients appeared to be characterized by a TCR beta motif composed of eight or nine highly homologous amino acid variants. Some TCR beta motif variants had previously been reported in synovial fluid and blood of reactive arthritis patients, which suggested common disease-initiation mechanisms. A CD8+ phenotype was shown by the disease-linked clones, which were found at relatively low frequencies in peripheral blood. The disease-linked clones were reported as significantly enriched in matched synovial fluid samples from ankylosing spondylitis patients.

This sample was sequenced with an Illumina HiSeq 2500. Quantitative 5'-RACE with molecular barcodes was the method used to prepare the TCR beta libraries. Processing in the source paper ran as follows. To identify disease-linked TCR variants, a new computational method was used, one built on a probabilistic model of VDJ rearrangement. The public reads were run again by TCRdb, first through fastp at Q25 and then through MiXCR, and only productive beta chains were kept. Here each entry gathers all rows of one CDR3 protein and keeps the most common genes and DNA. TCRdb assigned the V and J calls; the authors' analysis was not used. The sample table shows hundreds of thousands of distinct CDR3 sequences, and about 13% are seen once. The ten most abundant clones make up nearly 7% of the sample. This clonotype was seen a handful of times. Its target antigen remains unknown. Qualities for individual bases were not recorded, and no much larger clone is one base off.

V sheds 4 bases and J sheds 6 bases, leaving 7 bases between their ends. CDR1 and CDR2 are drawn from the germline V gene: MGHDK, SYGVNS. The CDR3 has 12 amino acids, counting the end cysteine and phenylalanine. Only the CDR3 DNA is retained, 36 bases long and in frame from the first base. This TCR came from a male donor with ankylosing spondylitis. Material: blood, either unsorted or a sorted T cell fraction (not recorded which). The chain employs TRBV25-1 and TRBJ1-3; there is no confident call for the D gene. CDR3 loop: CASSGNVNTIYF. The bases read TGTGCCAGCAGTGGAAACGTAAACACCATATATTTT.